One sample yielded the 13 T cell receptor beta chains listed below, sequenced in a study of blood T cell repertoires in COVID-19. The repertoire was sequenced with immunoSEQ multiplex PCR; TCRdb's copy has only in-frame clones and lacks some. The sample includes 350,000 to 450,000 clones, approximately 92% seen only once; the top ten take about 1.1%. The sample was PBMCs or T cells enriched from blood (not recorded which). The receptors were gathered from a man aged 25-45 years who had recovered from COVID-19.

V is TRBV12-5 and J is TRBJ1-5; D ambiguous. V lost 5 bases and J 2 bases, leaving 16 bases between the germline ends. CDR3 length: 16 residues. Germline assignment: CDR1 LGHNT and CDR2 FRNRAP. The CDR3: CASGPFPGSGNQPQHF. Here the CDR3 DNA reads TGTGCTAGTGGTCCTTTTCCGGGAAGTGGCAATCAGCCCCAGCATTTT.

J is TRBJ1-5 and V is TRBV19; TRBD1 might be the D (5 bases). Germline lookup yields CDR1 LNHDA and CDR2 SQIVND (reference sequence). The CDR3 sequence is 15 residues long. Trimming cost V 6 bases and J 0 bases, with 12 bases left between them. The CDR3 loop reads CASRTAYNSNQPQHF. DNA for the CDR3: TGTGCCAGTAGGACAGCTTACAATAGCAATCAGCCCCAGCATTTT.

V is TRBV7-9 and J is TRBJ1-5; 8 bases line up with TRBD1. V lost 3 bases to trimming and J lost 6 bases; unmatched junction nucleotides: 16. This CDR3 spans 18 amino acids. CDR1 and CDR2 (germline): SEHNR, FQNEAQ (reference sequence). The CDR3 loop is CASSFHQDSDRALQPQHF. In DNA, the CDR3 is TGTGCCAGCAGCTTCCATCAAGATTCGGACAGGGCCCTTCAGCCCCAGCATTTT.

The chain carries TRBV28 and TRBJ1-5; D uncertain. Germline V CDR1 and CDR2: MDHEN, SYDVKM. V shed 3 bases and J shed 6 bases, with 21 bases lying between them. The CDR3 runs 17 residues. The CDR3: CASSFFNVAARGQPQHF. The CDR3 region has the DNA TGTGCCAGCAGTTTTTTTAATGTGGCAGCTCGGGGTCAGCCCCAGCATTTT.

The chain carries TRBV9 and TRBJ1-3; 7 bases map to TRBD1. The CDR3 runs 16 residues. V lost 2 bases, J lost 2 bases, and 7 bases stayed unmatched. CDR1 and CDR2 (germline): SGDLS, YYNGEE. As DNA, the CDR3 is TGTGCCAGCAGCGTGACCCTGACAGGGACTGGAAACACCATATATTTT. It codes for CASSVTLTGTGNTIYF.

The chain employs TRBV7-9 and TRBJ2-5, with 8 bases fitting TRBD1. V shed 2 bases, J shed 4 bases, and the junction held 9 bases outside the gene matches. Germline loops: CDR1 SEHNR, CDR2 FQNEAQ (reference sequence). The CDR3 is 16 amino acids. In nucleotides, the CDR3 is TGTGCCAGCAGCTTACCAGGACAGGGAGGTGCAGAGACCCAGTACTTC. It translates to CASSLPGQGGAETQYF.

The chain recombines TRBV18 with TRBJ2-6, with D hard to call. This CDR3 is built from 15 residues. The germline V and J ends were trimmed by 3 bases and 2 bases, with 8 bases remaining between them. CDR1 and CDR2 (germline): KGHSH, LQKENI. CDR3 sequence (DNA): TGTGCCAGCTCACCTCGTGTAACTGGGGCCAACGTCCTGACTTTC. Translating it yields CASSPRVTGANVLTF.

V and J are TRBV13 and TRBJ2-5; TRBD1 aligns across 9 bases. The V segment lost 5 bases and the J segment 5 bases; nucleotides outside the gene matches: 12. The CDR3 consists of 16 residues. Germline values: CDR1 PRHDT, CDR2 FYEKMQ (reference sequence). CDR3 DNA: TGTGCCAGCAGCGAACACATACAGGGGGCGGGGGAGACCCAGTACTTC. As protein: CASSEHIQGAGETQYF.

The V gene is TRBV27, the J gene TRBJ1-2, with D uncertain. This CDR3 has 16 amino acids. V was clipped by 3 bases and J by 0 bases, with 14 bases between them. From germline, CDR1 is MNHEY and CDR2 SMNVEV (reference sequence). CDR3 loop: CASSLVVGSANYGYTF. The CDR3, as DNA: TGTGCCAGCAGTTTGGTGGTCGGTTCCGCTAACTATGGCTACACCTTC.

The chain uses TRBV5-1 and TRBJ1-2; TRBD1 might be the D (5 bases). Between the trimmed V and J ends, which lost 0 bases and 6 bases, there was a span of 12 bases. Germline V gene data show CDR1 as SGHRS and CDR2 as YFSETQ. The CDR3 is 14 amino acids. The CDR3 region has the DNA TGCGCCAGCAGCTTGGCGTGGGGGGGAGATGGCTACACCTTC. Translation gives CASSLAWGGDGYTF.

The chain joins TRBV28 to TRBJ2-2; 9 nucleotides align to TRBD2. V shed 9 bases, J shed 1 base, and the junction held 3 bases outside the gene matches. This CDR3 has 14 amino acids. From germline, CDR1 is MDHEN and CDR2 SYDVKM. In DNA, the CDR3 is TGTGCCAGTAAGACTAGCGGGAACACCGGGGAGCTGTTTTTT. Amino acid sequence: CASKTSGNTGELFF.

The chain recombines TRBV13 with TRBJ1-6; D possibly corresponds to TRBD1 (6 bases). V lost 2 bases to trimming and J lost 7 bases, with 9 bases between them. The germline gives CDR1 PRHDT, CDR2 FYEKMQ (reference sequence). This CDR3 spans 14 amino acids. In nucleotides, the CDR3 is TGTGCCAGCAGCTTATTGGGGGCCAATTCACCCCTCCACTTT. This codes for CASSLLGANSPLHF.

V usage is TRBV30 and J usage is TRBJ2-7, with D perhaps matching TRBD2 (5 bases). Germline loops: CDR1 GTSNPN, CDR2 SVGIG (reference sequence). Trimming took 1 base from V and 4 from J, leaving 20 bases between them. CDR3 length: 16 residues. CDR3 sequence reads: CAWSGVRASSSYEQYF. The CDR3 DNA sequence: TGTGCCTGGAGTGGGGTTAGAGCCTCTAGCTCTTACGAGCAGTACTTC.